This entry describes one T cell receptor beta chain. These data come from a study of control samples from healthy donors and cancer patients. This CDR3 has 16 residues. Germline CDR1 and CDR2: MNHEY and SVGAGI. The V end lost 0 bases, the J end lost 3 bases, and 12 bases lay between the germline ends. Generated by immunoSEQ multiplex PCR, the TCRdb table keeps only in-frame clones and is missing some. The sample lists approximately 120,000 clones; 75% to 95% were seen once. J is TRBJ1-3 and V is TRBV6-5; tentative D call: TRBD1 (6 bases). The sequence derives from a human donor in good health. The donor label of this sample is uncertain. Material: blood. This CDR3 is CASSYSGQGLGNTIYF. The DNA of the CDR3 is TGTGCCAGCAGTTACTCGGGGCAGGGGCTTGGAAACACCATATATTTT.